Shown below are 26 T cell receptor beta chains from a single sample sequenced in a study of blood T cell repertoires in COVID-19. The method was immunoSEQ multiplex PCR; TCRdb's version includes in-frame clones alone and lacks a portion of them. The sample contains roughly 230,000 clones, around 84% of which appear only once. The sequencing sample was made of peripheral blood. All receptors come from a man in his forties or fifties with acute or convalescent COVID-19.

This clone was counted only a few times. The CDR3 nucleotides read TGTGCCAGCAGGGGAACTTTACAGGGGCTAGAAGCTTTCTTT. This encodes CASRGTLQGLEAFF. The J gene is TRBJ1-1, the V gene TRBV25-1; 7 bases are shared with TRBD1. Germline V gives CDR1 MGHDK, CDR2 SYGVNS. The V segment lost 6 bases and the J segment 8 bases; nucleotides outside the gene matches: 12. The CDR3 has 14 amino acids.

The CDR3 DNA reads as TGTGCCAGTAGTTCAGGGCTCTCCTACGAGCAGTACTTC. This translates into CASSSGLSYEQYF. The chain combines TRBV19 with TRBJ2-7; D possibly corresponds to TRBD1 (5 bases). The CDR3 is made up of 13 amino acids. Trimming stripped 5 bases from V and 0 bases from J, with 8 bases between. Per germline, CDR1 LNHDA and CDR2 SQIVND (reference sequence). Full variable domain (missing parts from reference TRBV19 and TRBJ2-7): DGGITQSPKYLFRKEGQNVTLSCEQNLNHDAMYWYRQDPGQGLRLIYYSQIVNDFQKGDIAEGYSVSREKKESFPLTVTSAQKNPTAFYLCASSSGLSYEQYFGPGTRLTVT.

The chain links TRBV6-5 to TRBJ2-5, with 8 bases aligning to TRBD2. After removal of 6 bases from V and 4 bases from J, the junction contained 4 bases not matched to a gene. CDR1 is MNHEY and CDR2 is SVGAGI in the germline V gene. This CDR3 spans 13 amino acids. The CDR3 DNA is TGTGCCAGCAGCCGGGGGGGCCCAGAGACCCAGTACTTC. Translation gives CASSRGGPETQYF.

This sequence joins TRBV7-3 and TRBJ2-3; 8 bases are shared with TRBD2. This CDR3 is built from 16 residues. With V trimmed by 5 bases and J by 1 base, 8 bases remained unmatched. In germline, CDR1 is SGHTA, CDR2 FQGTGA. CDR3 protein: CASSATAGGRTDTQYF. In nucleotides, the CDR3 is TGTGCCAGCAGCGCGACGGCGGGGGGACGCACAGATACGCAGTATTTT.

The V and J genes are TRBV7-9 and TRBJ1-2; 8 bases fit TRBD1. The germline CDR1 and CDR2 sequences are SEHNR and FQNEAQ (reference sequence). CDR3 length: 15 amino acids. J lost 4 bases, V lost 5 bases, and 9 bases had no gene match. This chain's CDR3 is CASSRGAGGFYGYTF. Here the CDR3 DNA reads TGTGCCAGCAGCCGAGGGGCAGGGGGCTTCTATGGCTACACCTTC. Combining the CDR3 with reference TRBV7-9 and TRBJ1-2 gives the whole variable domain DTGVSQNPRHKITKRGQNVTFRCDPISEHNRLYWYRQTLGQGPEFLTYFQNEAQLEKSRLLSDRFSAERPKGSFSTLEIQRTEQGDSAMYLCASSRGAGGFYGYTFGSGTRLTVV.

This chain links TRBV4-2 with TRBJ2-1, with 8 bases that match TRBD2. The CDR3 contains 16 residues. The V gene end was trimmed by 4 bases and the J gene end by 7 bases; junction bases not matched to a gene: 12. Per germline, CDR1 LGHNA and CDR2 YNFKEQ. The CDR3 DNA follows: TGTGCCAGCAGCCTCCTAGGGGCGGGGGGTACGAATGAGCAGTTCTTC. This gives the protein CASSLLGAGGTNEQFF.

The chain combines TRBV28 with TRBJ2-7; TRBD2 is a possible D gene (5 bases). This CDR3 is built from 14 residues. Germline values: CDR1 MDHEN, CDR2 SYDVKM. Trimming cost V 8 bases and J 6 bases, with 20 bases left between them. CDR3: CASYHGESVGEQYF. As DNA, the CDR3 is TGTGCCAGCTACCACGGGGAGTCAGTGGGCGAGCAGTACTTC. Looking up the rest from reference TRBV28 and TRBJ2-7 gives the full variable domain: DVKVTQSSRYLVKRTGEKVFLECVQDMDHENMFWYRQDPGLGLRLIYFSYDVKMKEKGDIPEGYSVSREKKERFSLILESASTNQTSMYLCASYHGESVGEQYFGPGTRLTVT.

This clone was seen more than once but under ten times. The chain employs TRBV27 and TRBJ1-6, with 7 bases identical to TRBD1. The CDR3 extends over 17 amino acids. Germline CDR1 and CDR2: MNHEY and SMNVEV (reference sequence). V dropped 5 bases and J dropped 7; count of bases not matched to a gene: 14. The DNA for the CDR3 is TGTGCCAGCAGTACCCTACAGGGGTATCTCTACAATTCACCCCTCCACTTT. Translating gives CASSTLQGYLYNSPLHF.

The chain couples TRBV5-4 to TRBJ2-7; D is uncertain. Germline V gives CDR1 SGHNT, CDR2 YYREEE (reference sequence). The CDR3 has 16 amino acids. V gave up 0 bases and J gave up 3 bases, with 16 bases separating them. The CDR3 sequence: CASSLGSARKLYEQYF. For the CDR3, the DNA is TGTGCCAGCAGCTTGGGGTCGGCGCGGAAGCTCTACGAGCAGTACTTC.

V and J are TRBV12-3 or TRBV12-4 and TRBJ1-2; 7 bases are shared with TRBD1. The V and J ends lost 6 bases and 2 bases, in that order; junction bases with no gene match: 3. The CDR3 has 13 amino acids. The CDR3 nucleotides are TGTGCCAGCAGCAAACAGGGGAACTATGGCTACACCTTC. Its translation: CASSKQGNYGYTF.

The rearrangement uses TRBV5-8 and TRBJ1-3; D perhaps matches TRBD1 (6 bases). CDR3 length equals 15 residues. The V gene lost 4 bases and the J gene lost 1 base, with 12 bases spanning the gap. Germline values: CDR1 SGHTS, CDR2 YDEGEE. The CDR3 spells CASSPQGFSGNTIYF. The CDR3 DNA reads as TGTGCCAGCAGCCCCCAGGGGTTTTCTGGAAACACCATATATTTT.

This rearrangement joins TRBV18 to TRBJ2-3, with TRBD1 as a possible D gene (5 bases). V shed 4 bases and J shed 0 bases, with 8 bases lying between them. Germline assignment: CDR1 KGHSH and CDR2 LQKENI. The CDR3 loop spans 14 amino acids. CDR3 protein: CASSRQFSTDTQYF. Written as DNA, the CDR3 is TGTGCCAGCTCACGACAGTTTAGCACAGATACGCAGTATTTT.

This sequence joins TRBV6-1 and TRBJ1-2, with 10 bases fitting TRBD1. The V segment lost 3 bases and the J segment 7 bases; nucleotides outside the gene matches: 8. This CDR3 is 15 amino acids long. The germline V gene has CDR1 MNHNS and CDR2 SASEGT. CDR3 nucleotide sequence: TGTGCCAGCAGTGACCGGGACAGGGGATCGGGTGGCTACACCTTC. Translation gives CASSDRDRGSGGYTF.

CDR3 bases: TGTGCCAGCAGTTTGTTAACAGGGTTCGCCGACATTCAGTACTTC. This translates into CASSLLTGFADIQYF. The chain joins TRBV11-2 to TRBJ2-4, with a tentative D call TRBD1 (6 bases). Trimming took 6 bases from V and 8 from J, leaving 20 bases between them. CDR3 size: 15 residues. CDR1 SGHAT and CDR2 FQNNGV come from the germline V gene.

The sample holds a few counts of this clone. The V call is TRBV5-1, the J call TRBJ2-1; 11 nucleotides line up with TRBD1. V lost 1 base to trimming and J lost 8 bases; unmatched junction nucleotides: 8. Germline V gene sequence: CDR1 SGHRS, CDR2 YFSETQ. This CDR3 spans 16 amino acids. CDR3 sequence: CASSLKSLGQGDEQFF. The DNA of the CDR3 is TGCGCCAGCAGCTTGAAGTCTTTGGGACAGGGGGATGAGCAGTTCTTC.

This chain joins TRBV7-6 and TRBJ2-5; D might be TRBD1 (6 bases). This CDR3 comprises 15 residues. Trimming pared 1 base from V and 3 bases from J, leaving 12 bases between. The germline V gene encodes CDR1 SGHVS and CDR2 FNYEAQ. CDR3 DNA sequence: TGTGCCAGCAGCTTAGTAGGGAACAGGGAAGAGACCCAGTACTTC. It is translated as CASSLVGNREETQYF.

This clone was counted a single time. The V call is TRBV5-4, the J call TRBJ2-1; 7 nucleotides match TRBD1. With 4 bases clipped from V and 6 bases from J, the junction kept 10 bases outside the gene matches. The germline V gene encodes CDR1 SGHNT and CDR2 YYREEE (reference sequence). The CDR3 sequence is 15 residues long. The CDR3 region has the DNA TGTGCCAGCAGCCCTATGCCCCGGGACAGCAATGAGCAGTTCTTC. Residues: CASSPMPRDSNEQFF.

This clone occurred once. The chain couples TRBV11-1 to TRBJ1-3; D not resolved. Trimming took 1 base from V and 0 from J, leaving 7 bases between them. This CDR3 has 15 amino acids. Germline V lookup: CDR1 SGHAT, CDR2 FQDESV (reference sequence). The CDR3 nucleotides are TGTGCCAGCAGCTTAGACGGTGTCTCTGGAAACACCATATATTTT. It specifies CASSLDGVSGNTIYF.

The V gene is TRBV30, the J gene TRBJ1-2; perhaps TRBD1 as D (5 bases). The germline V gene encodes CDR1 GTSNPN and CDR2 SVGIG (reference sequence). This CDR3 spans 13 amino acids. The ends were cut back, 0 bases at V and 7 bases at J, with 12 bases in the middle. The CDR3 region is CAWSVGQGSGYTF. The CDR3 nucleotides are TGTGCCTGGAGTGTGGGCCAGGGCTCTGGCTACACCTTC.

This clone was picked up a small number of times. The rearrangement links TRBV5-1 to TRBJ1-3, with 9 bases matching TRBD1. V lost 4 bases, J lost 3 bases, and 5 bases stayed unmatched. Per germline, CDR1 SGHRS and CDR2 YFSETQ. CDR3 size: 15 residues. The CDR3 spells CASSPGQGYGNTIYF. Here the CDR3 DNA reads TGCGCCAGCAGCCCGGGACAGGGATATGGAAACACCATATATTTT.

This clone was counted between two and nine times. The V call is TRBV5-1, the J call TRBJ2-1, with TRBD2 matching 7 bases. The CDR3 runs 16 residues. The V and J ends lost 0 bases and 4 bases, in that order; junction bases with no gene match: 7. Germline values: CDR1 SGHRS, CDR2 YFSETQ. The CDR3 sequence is CASSLAIGGYYNEQFF. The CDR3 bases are TGCGCCAGCAGCTTGGCCATCGGGGGGTATTACAATGAGCAGTTCTTC. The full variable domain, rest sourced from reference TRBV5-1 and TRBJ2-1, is KAGVTQTPRYLIKTRGQQVTLSCSPISGHRSVSWYQQTPGQGLQFLFEYFSETQRNKGNFPGRFSGRQFSNSRSEMNVSTLELGDSALYLCASSLAIGGYYNEQFFGPGTRLTVL.

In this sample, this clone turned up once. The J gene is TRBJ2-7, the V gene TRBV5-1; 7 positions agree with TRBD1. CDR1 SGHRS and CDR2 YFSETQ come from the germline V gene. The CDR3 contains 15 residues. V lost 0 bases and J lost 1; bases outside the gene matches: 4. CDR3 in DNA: TGCGCCAGCAGCTTGGACTGGGACAGATCCTACGAGCAGTACTTC. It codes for CASSLDWDRSYEQYF.

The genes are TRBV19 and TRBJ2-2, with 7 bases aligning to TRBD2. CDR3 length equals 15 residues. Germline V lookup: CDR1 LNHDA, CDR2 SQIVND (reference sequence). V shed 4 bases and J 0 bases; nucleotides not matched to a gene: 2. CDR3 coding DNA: TGTGCCAGTAGTAGGGAGGGGTCGAACACCGGGGAGCTGTTTTTT. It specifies CASSREGSNTGELFF.

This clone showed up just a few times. CDR3 DNA: TGCAGCGCACAACCGGGAGGGCGGGCAGATACGCAGTATTTT. Protein product: CSAQPGGRADTQYF. The V gene is TRBV29-1, the J gene TRBJ2-3; 8 nucleotides line up with TRBD2. The CDR3 contains 14 residues. The germline V gene has CDR1 SQVTM and CDR2 ANQGSEA. V gave up 7 bases and J gave up 4 bases; unmatched junction bases: 10.

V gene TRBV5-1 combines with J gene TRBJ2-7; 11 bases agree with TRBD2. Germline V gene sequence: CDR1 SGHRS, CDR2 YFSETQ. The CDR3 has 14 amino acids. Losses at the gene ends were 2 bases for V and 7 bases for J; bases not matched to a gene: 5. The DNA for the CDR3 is TGCGCCAGCAGCTTTAGCGGGGGGGCCTTAGAGCAGTACTTC. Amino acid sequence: CASSFSGGALEQYF.

The DNA of the CDR3 is TGTGCCAGCAGCCCTGGGACTAGCTATCACCGGGAGCTGTTTTTT. It is translated as CASSPGTSYHRELFF. The chain recombines TRBV11-1 with TRBJ2-2; TRBD2 aligns across 9 bases. Per germline, CDR1 SGHAT and CDR2 FQDESV (reference sequence). V lost 5 bases to trimming and J lost 9 bases; unmatched junction nucleotides: 10. The CDR3 runs 15 residues.